One sample yielded the 22 T cell receptor beta chains listed below, sequenced in a study of T cell repertoires in cytomegalovirus infection. TCRdb processed the reads anew with MiXCR; each CDR3 protein has one entry. The profile covers around 440,000 distinct CDR3 sequences, with about 11% appearing a single time and about 10% taken by the ten largest. Source material: PBMCs. The receptors stem from a human donor in good health (CMV status not recorded). Some clones in this sample may be carry-over from other donors' samples.

This clonotype has only a few counts. The chain is built from TRBV9 and TRBJ2-3; D is unresolved. This CDR3 comprises 16 residues. V was clipped by 0 bases and J by 2 bases, with 13 bases between them. Germline CDR1 SGDLS, CDR2 YYNGEE. The CDR3 DNA reads TGTGCCAGCAGCGTAGCAGGAGACTTCTCCACAGATACGCAGTATTTT. Protein sequence: CASSVAGDFSTDTQYF.

The rearrangement joins TRBV4-1 to TRBJ2-2; no clear D. V gave up 0 bases and J gave up 6 bases, with 26 bases separating them. Germline CDR1 and CDR2: MGHRA and YSYEKL. The CDR3 covers 20 residues. The CDR3 bases are TGCGCCAGCAGCCAAGATCCAAATACTGCTCCCTCGCTTGCAGCCGGGGAGCTGTTTTTT. This translates into CASSQDPNTAPSLAAGELFF.

This clonotype was seen ten or more times. J is TRBJ1-5 and V is TRBV28, with 10 bases fitting TRBD1. V dropped 2 bases and J dropped 0; count of bases not matched to a gene: 4. The CDR3 length is 17 residues. Germline-derived CDR1 and CDR2 are MDHEN and SYDVKM. The CDR3 DNA is TGTGCCAGCAGTTTAGACAGGGGGCCAGGTAGCAATCAGCCCCAGCATTTT. Protein sequence: CASSLDRGPGSNQPQHF.

The table lists this clonotype with many counts. Here the CDR3 DNA reads TGTGCCAGCAGCTTGACTAGCGGGAGTACCCACGAGCAGTACTTC. It translates to CASSLTSGSTHEQYF. V gene TRBV7-6 combines with J gene TRBJ2-7, with 12 positions matching TRBD2. The CDR3 is 15 residues long. The trim removed 3 bases at V and 5 bases at J, leaving 5 bases unmatched. The germline V gene has CDR1 SGHVS and CDR2 FNYEAQ.

This clonotype was counted at least ten times. The rearrangement uses TRBV6-5 and TRBJ2-7, with D possibly matching TRBD1 (5 bases). In germline, CDR1 is MNHEY, CDR2 SVGAGI. The V end was cut by 5 bases, the J end by 12 bases, with 17 bases between. The length of the CDR3 is 12 residues. The CDR3 is CASSPTQGLGYF. CDR3 DNA: TGTGCCAGCAGTCCCACCCAGGGTCTAGGGTACTTC.

This clonotype was observed a few times. V gene TRBV20-1 combines with J gene TRBJ2-7; 8 bases fit TRBD2. J lost 5 bases, V lost 1 base, and 10 bases had no gene match. Germline-derived CDR1 and CDR2 are DFQATT and SNEGSKA (reference sequence). This CDR3 comprises 15 residues. CDR3 nucleotides: TGCAGTGCTAGAGCTTCCGGGGGGGGGATGAACGAGCAGTACTTC. Protein sequence: CSARASGGGMNEQYF.

This clonotype was picked up a small number of times. The V and J genes are TRBV19 and TRBJ1-5; perhaps TRBD1 as D (5 bases). This CDR3 spans 12 amino acids. V lost 4 bases to trimming and J lost 6 bases, with 7 bases between them. Germline V gene data show CDR1 as LNHDA and CDR2 as SQIVND (reference sequence). CDR3 nucleotide sequence: TGTGCCAGTAGTAGGGGGTTTCAGCCCCAGCATTTT. Translation: CASSRGFQPQHF.

This clonotype was seen ten or more times. The chain employs TRBV27 and TRBJ2-5; 8 bases align to TRBD2. The germline CDR1 and CDR2 sequences are MNHEY and SMNVEV (reference sequence). This CDR3 spans 16 amino acids. V gave up 6 bases and J gave up 5 bases; unmatched junction bases: 14. As DNA, the CDR3 is TGTGCCAGCAGGGGGACTAGAGCGGGAGATTCTGAGACCCAGTACTTC. It yields the protein CASRGTRAGDSETQYF.

This clonotype was recorded many times. CDR3 amino acids: CASSDVAGGLISEQFF. DNA of the CDR3: TGTGCCAGCAGTGACGTAGCGGGAGGGCTTATCTCTGAGCAGTTCTTC. The rearrangement uses TRBV2 and TRBJ2-1; 11 bases map to TRBD2. Germline values: CDR1 SNHLY, CDR2 FYNNEI. This CDR3 is 16 amino acids long. Trimming at V came to 3 bases and at J to 9 bases, leaving 10 bases not matched to a gene.

This clonotype was counted ten times or more. This rearrangement joins TRBV12-5 to TRBJ1-2, with D uncertain. The CDR3 length is 14 residues. Germline CDR1 is LGHNT and CDR2 is FRNRAP. Trimming took off 5 bases at V and 8 bases at J, with 18 bases between the two ends. Here the CDR3 reads CASGHLVGQRGYTF. The CDR3 bases are TGTGCTAGTGGTCATCTGGTAGGGCAGAGAGGCTACACCTTC.

This clonotype was counted at least ten times. The chain employs TRBV5-1 and TRBJ2-1; TRBD2 agrees at 11 bases. J lost 8 bases, V lost 4 bases, and 5 bases had no gene match. Germline values: CDR1 SGHRS, CDR2 YFSETQ. This CDR3 has 14 amino acids. The CDR3 bases are TGCGCCAGCAGCCCTAGCGGGAGGCTTTATGAGCAGTTCTTC. Protein product: CASSPSGRLYEQFF.

This clonotype was detected ten times or more. DNA for the CDR3: TGTGCCAGCAGCTTACAGGGGGCTGCCAAAAACATTCAGTACTTC. Translating gives CASSLQGAAKNIQYF. The chain has TRBV11-2 and TRBJ2-4; 8 nucleotides agree with TRBD1. The CDR3 extends over 15 amino acids. The germline gives CDR1 SGHAT, CDR2 FQNNGV. V gave up 2 bases and J gave up 1 base; unmatched junction bases: 1.

The rearrangement uses TRBV9 and TRBJ2-7; unclear D gene. Trimming took off 0 bases at V and 0 bases at J, with 7 bases between the two ends. Germline lookup yields CDR1 SGDLS and CDR2 YYNGEE. This CDR3 has 14 amino acids. This CDR3 reads CASSVAWSSYEQYF. The CDR3 DNA reads as TGTGCCAGCAGCGTAGCTTGGAGCTCCTACGAGCAGTACTTC.

The sample holds many counts of this clonotype. The CDR3 nucleotides read TGCAGTGCTAGGTTCAGCGTTGCTAAATACGAGCAGTACTTC. It is translated as CSARFSVAKYEQYF. V is TRBV20-1 and J is TRBJ2-7; D unclear. With 3 bases removed from V and 4 bases from J, the gap between germline ends came to 16 bases. The CDR3 contains 14 residues. Per the germline V gene, CDR1 is DFQATT and CDR2 is SNEGSKA (reference sequence).

In this sample, this clonotype turned up many times. In DNA, the CDR3 is TGTGCCAGCAGTTTATTTCGTCATGGCTACACCTTC. Protein product: CASSLFRHGYTF. This chain joins TRBV28 and TRBJ1-2, with D unclear. The germline V gene has CDR1 MDHEN and CDR2 SYDVKM. V was clipped by 1 base and J by 6 bases, with 6 bases between them. The CDR3 totals 12 residues.

This clonotype was picked up many times. The V call is TRBV20-1, the J call TRBJ2-3; possibly TRBD2 for D (6 bases). Germline CDR1 DFQATT, CDR2 SNEGSKA (reference sequence). Trimming left V 3 bases short and J 6 bases short, with 28 bases between. The CDR3 runs to 18 residues. CDR3 sequence: CSASTGGGGAAPMDTQYF. The CDR3 nucleotides read TGCAGTGCTAGTACCGGGGGTGGTGGAGCGGCCCCCATGGATACGCAGTATTTT.

The chain combines TRBV25-1 with TRBJ2-7, with 8 bases lining up with TRBD1. The CDR3 is made up of 15 amino acids. J was trimmed by 2 bases and V by 0 bases; bases with no gene match: 3. Germline V gene data show CDR1 as MGHDK and CDR2 as SYGVNS. The CDR3 nucleotides read TGTGCCAGCAGTGAATATGGACAGGGTGCCTACGAGCAGTACTTC. Amino acids: CASSEYGQGAYEQYF.

This clonotype was detected a few times. The chain uses TRBV25-1 and TRBJ1-6; maybe TRBD1 (5 bases). V was trimmed by 4 bases and J by 7 bases, leaving 14 bases between them. The CDR3 sequence is 15 residues long. The germline V gene encodes CDR1 MGHDK and CDR2 SYGVNS. The CDR3 is CASSATGTRNSPLHF. CDR3 in DNA: TGTGCCAGCAGTGCTACCGGGACGAGGAATTCACCCCTCCACTTT.

This clonotype was recorded many times. The V call is TRBV11-2, the J call TRBJ2-7, with 8 bases matching TRBD1. J lost 2 bases, V lost 5 bases, and 8 bases had no gene match. In germline, CDR1 is SGHAT, CDR2 FQNNGV. The CDR3 has 15 amino acids. The CDR3 bases are TGTGCCAGCAGCCTCGGGGCAGGGGGCCCCTACGAGCAGTACTTC. Its protein product is CASSLGAGGPYEQYF.

The gene calls are TRBV20-1 and TRBJ2-5; the D gene is possibly TRBD2 (6 bases). This CDR3 has 14 residues. V shed 1 base and J shed 3 bases, with 12 bases lying between them. CDR1 and CDR2 (germline): DFQATT, SNEGSKA (reference sequence). The CDR3 DNA reads TGCAGTGCTAGAGGAGCGGAGGGGAAAGAGACCCAGTACTTC. Amino acids: CSARGAEGKETQYF.

This clonotype was counted ten times or more. V is TRBV20-1 and J is TRBJ1-4; no clear D. In germline, CDR1 is DFQATT, CDR2 SNEGSKA (reference sequence). Between the trimmed V and J ends, which lost 0 bases and 4 bases, there was a span of 9 bases. This CDR3 has 14 residues. The CDR3 reads CSARDRGVNEKLFF. The CDR3 DNA sequence: TGCAGTGCTAGAGATCGCGGCGTTAATGAAAAACTGTTTTTT.

This chain joins TRBV30 and TRBJ2-7, with 10 bases lining up with TRBD1. V lost 4 bases and J lost 1; bases outside the gene matches: 4. The CDR3 runs 14 residues. Per the germline V gene, CDR1 is GTSNPN and CDR2 is SVGIG (reference sequence). The CDR3 bases are TGTGCCTGGACCCGGGACAGGGGATCCTACGAGCAGTACTTC. The encoded protein is CAWTRDRGSYEQYF.